This T cell receptor beta chain was captured by sequencing in a study of shared clonotypes between healthy human individuals. Study-level information: Each donor's CD8 memory used one plate, CD8 naive two, each CD4 subset three.

Selected positively for CCR7 and CD45RO-negative, naive CD8 cells excluded terminally differentiated effector memory CD45RA+ cells. Every donor, a Caucasian adult, lived in Nashville, Tennessee. Trimming took off 4 bases at V and 7 bases at J, with 11 bases between the two ends. Per germline, CDR1 SGHNT and CDR2 YENEEA. This CDR3 is built from 13 residues. Using immunoSEQ multiplex PCR, the repertoire was profiled, and TCRdb retains in-frame clones only, with some absent. Among about 650,000 clones listed, around 95% were seen once. This receptor was identified in a woman aged 25 to 45 in good health. The specimen sequenced was naive CD8+ T cells sorted from blood. This chain uses TRBV11-3 with TRBJ2-1; D is uncertain. CDR3 residues: CASSSRVGNEQFF. The CDR3 DNA is TGTGCCAGCAGCTCTCGCGTGGGTAATGAGCAGTTCTTC.